The 18 T cell receptor beta chains below were found in one sample sequenced in a study of EBV T-cell therapy then PD-1 blockade in nasopharyngeal carcinoma (dated by TCRdb to about 2021). Preparation of the library involved the immunoSEQ multiplex PCR assay. TCRdb took over this immuneACCESS table, retaining in-frame rearrangements with V and J assigned. Such tables are incomplete; in checked studies, under half of the missing clones stem from an unresolved V gene, and the remainder is unexplained. Here the sample has approximately 23,000 clones; 82% occur a single time. Approximately 24% of the sample is held by the ten biggest clonotypes. These receptors' targets are unknown. In light of the paper, this sample's treatment or condition label describes: AdE1-LMPpoly-expanded autologous EBV-specific T-cell therapy followed by anti-PD-1 nivolumab. This specimen consisted of CD8+ T cells from blood, obtained at day -245 from a patient whose treatment included autologous EBV-specific T cells and nivolumab. The origin of the receptors is a man aged 40-55 years with nasopharyngeal carcinoma.

V is TRBV2 and J is TRBJ2-2; D gene uncertain. Trimming stripped 6 bases from V and 3 bases from J, with 11 bases between. This CDR3 has 14 amino acids. Germline-derived CDR1 and CDR2 are SNHLY and FYNNEI. DNA for the CDR3: TGTGCCAGCAGCGATACGATTGACACCGGGGAGCTGTTTTTT. Translating it yields CASSDTIDTGELFF.

This chain uses TRBV10-3 with TRBJ1-3; no clear D. The CDR3 length is 15 residues. Trimming left V 2 bases short and J 0 bases short, with 8 bases between. CDR1 is ENHRY, CDR2 SYGVKD, per germline. CDR3 in DNA: TGTGCCATCAGTGAGACCGAAGACTCTGGAAACACCATATATTTT. Translated: CAISETEDSGNTIYF.

This chain uses TRBV29-1 with TRBJ2-7; 13 nucleotides align to TRBD2. Germline V gene sequence: CDR1 SQVTM, CDR2 ANQGSEA. With V trimmed by 3 bases and J by 2 bases, 7 bases remained unmatched. The CDR3 totals 16 residues. The CDR3 bases are TGCAGCGTTGACGGAACGACTAGCGGGGGGACCTACGAGCAGTACTTC. Translated, it gives CSVDGTTSGGTYEQYF.

This chain joins TRBV7-9 and TRBJ1-1, with D tentatively TRBD1 (6 bases). The germline CDR1 and CDR2 sequences are SEHNR and FQNEAQ (reference sequence). This CDR3 spans 13 amino acids. Trimming stripped 1 base from V and 8 bases from J, with 11 bases between. CDR3 sequence: CASSLGAGTEAFF. DNA for the CDR3: TGTGCCAGCAGCTTAGGGGCCGGGACAGAAGCTTTCTTT.

The sample holds one count of this clone. The chain is built from TRBV7-9 and TRBJ1-5; the D is unclear. CDR3 length: 12 residues. Per germline, CDR1 SEHNR and CDR2 FQNEAQ (reference sequence). V lost 1 base, J lost 7 bases, and 5 bases lay in between. The DNA of the CDR3 is TGTGCCAGCAGCTTAGAGCGACAGCCCCAGCATTTT. It codes for CASSLERQPQHF.

The CDR3 DNA is TGTGCCAGCAGCCCCCAAAGCCTACAAGAGACCCAGTACTTC. It translates to CASSPQSLQETQYF. V is TRBV9 and J is TRBJ2-5; D not resolved. The CDR3 length is 14 residues. Looked up from germline, CDR1 is SGDLS and CDR2 is YYNGEE. V was shortened by 4 bases and J by 2 bases, with 12 bases between the two germline ends.

The chain links TRBV2 to TRBJ1-2; unclear D gene. This CDR3 is built from 15 residues. V gave up 2 bases and J gave up 9 bases, with 19 bases separating them. Germline V gene sequence: CDR1 SNHLY, CDR2 FYNNEI. CDR3 nucleotides: TGTGCCAGCAGTGAATTCCAGGAGGGTGTATTAAGCTACACCTTC. This encodes CASSEFQEGVLSYTF. Full variable domain (rest looked up from reference TRBV2 and TRBJ1-2): EPEVTQTPSHQVTQMGQEVILRCVPISNHLYFYWYRQILGQKVEFLVSFYNNEISEKSEIFDDQFSVERPDGSNFTLKIRSTKLEDSAMYFCASSEFQEGVLSYTFGSGTRLTVV.

The chain uses TRBV27 and TRBJ1-4; a weak D match, TRBD1 (5 bases). Germline lookup yields CDR1 MNHEY and CDR2 SMNVEV (reference sequence). Trimming removed 6 bases from V and 10 bases from J, with 21 bases in between. The CDR3 sequence is 15 residues long. The CDR3 nucleotides read TGTGCCAGCAGAACCGGGGGGGGTCCGCGAGGAAAACTGTTTTTT. It is translated as CASRTGGGPRGKLFF.

The chain employs TRBV27 and TRBJ1-2; TRBD1 aligns across 7 bases. Germline CDR1 and CDR2: MNHEY and SMNVEV (reference sequence). This CDR3 region has 15 residues. V was pared by 5 bases and J by 4 bases, with 10 bases of the junction left unmatched. The CDR3, as DNA: TGTGCCAGCAGTCGTGAGGGGGCCCACCGCTATGGCTACACCTTC. Its translation is CASSREGAHRYGYTF.

CDR3 sequence (DNA): TGTGCCAGCAGTCCCGAGACAGGGAGCCTTAATTCACCCCTCCACTTT. As protein: CASSPETGSLNSPLHF. V usage is TRBV6-2 or TRBV6-3 and J usage is TRBJ1-6, with 7 bases matching TRBD1. With 5 bases clipped from V and 6 bases from J, the junction kept 10 bases outside the gene matches. CDR3 length: 16 residues. From germline, CDR1 is MNHEY and CDR2 SVGEGT.

This chain uses TRBV5-8 with TRBJ2-7; TRBD2 aligns across 11 bases. The germline gives CDR1 SGHTS, CDR2 YDEGEE. This CDR3 contains 13 residues. The V and J ends lost 7 bases and 5 bases, in that order; junction bases with no gene match: 5. CDR3 in amino acids: CASSLAGGHEQYF. The CDR3 coding sequence is TGTGCCAGCTCTCTAGCGGGGGGCCACGAGCAGTACTTC.

The chain has TRBV6-2 or TRBV6-3 and TRBJ1-2; no reliable D call. The CDR3 sequence is 17 residues long. V dropped 0 bases and J dropped 7 bases, with 21 bases sitting between them. From germline, CDR1 is MNHEY and CDR2 SVGEGT. CDR3 DNA: TGTGCCAGCAGTTACTCGAAGGGATTGACATTACGACCTGGCTACACCTTC. Translated, it gives CASSYSKGLTLRPGYTF.

The rearrangement links TRBV7-2 to TRBJ2-5; 7 nucleotides match TRBD1. CDR3 length equals 16 residues. Germline assignment: CDR1 SGHTA and CDR2 FQGNSA. Trimming cost V 4 bases and J 5 bases; bases outside gene matches: 13. CDR3 nucleotides: TGTGCCAGCAGCTCGGGACAGTTGGGACCTGGGGAGACCCAGTACTTC. This sequence encodes CASSSGQLGPGETQYF.

V gene TRBV7-6 combines with J gene TRBJ1-2, with 11 nucleotides matching TRBD1. The CDR3 contains 14 residues. V was clipped by 3 bases and J by 6 bases; unmatched bases: 3. Germline CDR1 is SGHVS and CDR2 is FNYEAQ. The CDR3: CASSLGDRGDGYTF. The DNA for the CDR3 is TGTGCCAGCAGCTTGGGGGACAGGGGGGATGGCTACACCTTC.

V is TRBV6-1 and J is TRBJ2-6; D is ambiguous. The germline V and J ends were trimmed by 2 bases and 0 bases, with 5 bases remaining between them. CDR1 is MNHNS and CDR2 is SASEGT in the germline V gene. The CDR3 covers 15 residues. The CDR3 here is CASSEKGSGANVLTF. The DNA for the CDR3 is TGTGCCAGCAGTGAAAAGGGCTCTGGGGCCAACGTCCTGACTTTC.

The chain couples TRBV7-3 to TRBJ2-1, with D unclear. V was shortened by 4 bases and J by 5 bases, with 9 bases between the two germline ends. Germline CDR1 SGHTA, CDR2 FQGTGA. The CDR3 runs 13 residues. CDR3 nucleotides: TGTGCCAGCAGCTACGAAACCAACAATGAGCAGTTCTTC. Its protein product is CASSYETNNEQFF.

This chain joins TRBV6-5 and TRBJ1-1, with D perhaps matching TRBD1 (6 bases). Germline loops: CDR1 MNHEY, CDR2 SVGAGI. The CDR3 covers 13 residues. Trimming cost V 6 bases and J 3 bases, with 11 bases left between them. Here the CDR3 DNA reads TGTGCCAGCAGATCTGGACAGTACACTGAAGCTTTCTTT. Its protein product is CASRSGQYTEAFF.

This chain joins TRBV4-1 and TRBJ1-5; D is uncertain. This CDR3 is built from 15 residues. V lost 0 bases to trimming and J lost 1 base, with 7 bases between them. The germline V gene has CDR1 MGHRA and CDR2 YSYEKL. The CDR3 protein is CASSQDERSNQPQHF. The CDR3 DNA reads as TGCGCCAGCAGCCAAGATGAGCGGAGCAATCAGCCCCAGCATTTT.